A single sample is the source of the 2 T cell receptor beta chains below, sequenced in a study of cytomegalovirus exposure and HLA in healthy donors. In the PCR, 60 Vbeta and 13 Jbeta primers were used. The table came from immunoSEQ multiplex PCR; TCRdb's copy has only in-frame clones and leaves some out. The sample holds 75,000 to 90,000 clones, roughly three quarters seen once. The sequencing input was PBMCs. The receptor set was obtained from a woman aged 40 to 50 in good health and CMV-seropositive.

The V call is TRBV4-1, the J call TRBJ1-3; unclear D gene. The CDR3 length is 17 residues. The germline V gene encodes CDR1 MGHRA and CDR2 YSYEKL. V gave up 2 bases and J gave up 0 bases, with 14 bases separating them. The CDR3 sequence: CASSQPGRDFSGNTIYF. CDR3 in DNA: TGCGCCAGCAGCCAACCCGGTCGTGACTTCTCTGGAAACACCATATATTTT.

V gene TRBV4-2 combines with J gene TRBJ2-1, with 11 nucleotides matching TRBD2. Germline V lookup: CDR1 LGHNA, CDR2 YNFKEQ. The ends lost 2 bases at V and 5 bases at J; junction bases unmatched: 5. This CDR3 contains 16 residues. CDR3 coding DNA: TGTGCCAGCAGCCAACCCGGGACTAGCGGTGACAATGAGCAGTTCTTC. Translation: CASSQPGTSGDNEQFF.